Given below is one TCR beta chain in context. The antigen remains undetermined. Other nucleotide sequences from this sample produce the same CDR3. The sample originates from a study of shared clonotypes between healthy human individuals. The CDR3 loop spans 14 amino acids. Germline loops: CDR1 SGDLS, CDR2 YYNGEE. V lost 4 bases and J lost 4, with 15 bases in between. Repertoires were generated with immunoSEQ multiplex PCR, while TCRdb's copy carries only in-frame clones and drops some. The table has around 2.5 million clones, roughly 93% seen once. Study results and limitations: In a few donors, around 4.8% of naive CD4 clonotypes appeared in common.

The J gene is TRBJ2-7, the V gene TRBV9; D is possibly TRBD1 (5 bases). The sequence was collected from a man between 18 and 29 years old in good health. Some clones in this sample may be carry-over from other donors' samples. The sequencing input was naive CD4+ T cells from PBMCs. Subset given: CD45RA+ positively selected. CDR3 sequence: CASSPRQRDYEQYF. Written as DNA, the CDR3 is TGTGCCAGCAGCCCCCGACAGAGAGATTACGAGCAGTACTTC.